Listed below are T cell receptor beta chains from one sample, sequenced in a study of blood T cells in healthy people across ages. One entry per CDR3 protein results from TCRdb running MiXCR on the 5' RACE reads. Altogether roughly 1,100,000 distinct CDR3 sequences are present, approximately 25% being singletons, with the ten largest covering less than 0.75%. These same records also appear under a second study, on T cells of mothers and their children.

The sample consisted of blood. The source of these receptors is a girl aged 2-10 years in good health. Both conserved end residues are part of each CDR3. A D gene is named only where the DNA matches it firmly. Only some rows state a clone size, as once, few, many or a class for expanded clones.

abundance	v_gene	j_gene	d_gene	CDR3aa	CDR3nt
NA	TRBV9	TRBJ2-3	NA	CASSPQGQTYPIF	TGTGCCAGCAGCCCACAAGGACAGACTTATCCGATTTTT
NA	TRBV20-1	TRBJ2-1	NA	CSASPLQGYNEQFF	TGCAGTGCTTCTCCACTCCAGGGGTACAATGAGCAGTTCTTC
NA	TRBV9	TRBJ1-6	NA	CASSVAAAPSNSPLHF	TGTGCCAGCAGCGTAGCAGCGGCACCCAGCAATTCACCCCTCCACTTT
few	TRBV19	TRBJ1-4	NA	CASSIVEGVATNEKLFF	TGTGCCAGTAGTATAGTCGAGGGAGTCGCAACTAATGAAAAACTGTTTTTT
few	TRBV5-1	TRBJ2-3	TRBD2	CASSRLAGGTSTDTQYF	TGCGCCAGCAGCCGCCTAGCGGGGGGTACTAGCACAGATACGCAGTATTTT
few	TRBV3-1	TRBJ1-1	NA	CASSQEQNTEAFF	TGTGCCAGCAGCCAAGAACAGAACACTGAAGCTTTCTTT
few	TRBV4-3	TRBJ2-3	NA	CASSQEGRAPIDTQYF	TGCGCCAGCAGCCAAGAAGGTCGGGCCCCGATAGATACGCAGTATTTT
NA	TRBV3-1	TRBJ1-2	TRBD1	CASSHGQGTGYTF	TGTGCCAGCAGCCACGGACAGGGGACCGGCTACACCTTC
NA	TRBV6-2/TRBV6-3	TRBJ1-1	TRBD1	CASSWDRETTEAFF	TGTGCCAGCAGTTGGGACAGGGAGACCACTGAAGCTTTCTTT
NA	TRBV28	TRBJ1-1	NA	CAPRQTNTEAFF	TGTGCTCCGCGGCAAACGAACACTGAAGCTTTCTTT
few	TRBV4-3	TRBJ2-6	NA	CASSQENSVSGANVLTF	TGCGCCAGCAGCCAAGAAAACAGTGTCTCTGGGGCCAACGTCCTGACTTTC
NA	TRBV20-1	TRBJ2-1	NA	CSARGQNYNEQFF	TGCAGTGCTAGGGGGCAGAACTACAATGAGCAGTTCTTC
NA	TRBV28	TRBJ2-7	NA	CASRAETTYEQYF	TGTGCCAGCAGGGCGGAGACGACCTACGAGCAGTACTTC
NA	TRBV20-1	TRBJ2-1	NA	CSAVASKWGDEQFF	TGCAGTGCCGTAGCTAGTAAATGGGGTGATGAGCAGTTCTTC
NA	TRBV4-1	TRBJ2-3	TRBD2	CASSQVLPSGYATDTQYF	TGCGCCAGCAGCCAAGTCCTCCCTAGCGGGTATGCCACAGATACGCAGTATTTT
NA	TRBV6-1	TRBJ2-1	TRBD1	CASRKRQGALYNEQFF	TGCGCCAGCAGAAAGCGACAGGGGGCCCTATACAATGAGCAGTTCTTC
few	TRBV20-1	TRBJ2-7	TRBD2	CSARDRREGSYEQYF	TGCAGTGCTAGAGATAGGAGGGAGGGTTCCTACGAGCAGTACTTC
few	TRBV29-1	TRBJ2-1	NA	CSVQIYNEQFF	TGCAGCGTTCAAATTTACAATGAGCAGTTCTTC
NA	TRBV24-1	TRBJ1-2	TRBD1	CATSDSRTGGNYGYTF	TGTGCCACCAGTGATTCTCGGACAGGGGGTAACTATGGCTACACCTTC
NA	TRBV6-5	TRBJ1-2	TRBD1	CASGTGQNYGYTF	TGTGCCAGCGGGACGGGACAGAACTATGGCTACACCTTC
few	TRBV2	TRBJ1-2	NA	CASIGLQDYTF	TGTGCCAGCATCGGACTTCAGGACTACACCTTC
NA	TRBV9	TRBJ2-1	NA	CASSVVERSYNKQFF	TGTGCCAGCAGCGTAGTAGAGCGGTCCTACAATAAGCAGTTCTTC
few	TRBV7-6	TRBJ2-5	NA	CASSPGPAGQLF	TGTGCCAGCAGCCCCGGGCCAGCAGGTCAGCTCTTC
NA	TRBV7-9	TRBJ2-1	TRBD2	CASSGVGLAGPYNEQFF	TGTGCCAGCAGTGGCGTGGGACTAGCGGGACCTTACAATGAGCAGTTCTTC
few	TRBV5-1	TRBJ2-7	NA	CASSPTLRETAYEQYF	TGCGCCAGCAGCCCTACACTCCGGGAGACCGCCTACGAGCAGTACTTC
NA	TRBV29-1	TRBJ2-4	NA	CSVGGNIQYF	TGCAGCGTCGGAGGTAACATTCAGTACTTC
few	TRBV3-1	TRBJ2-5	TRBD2	CASSSYLLAEQETQYF	TGTGCCAGCAGCTCCTATTTACTAGCGGAACAAGAGACCCAGTACTTC
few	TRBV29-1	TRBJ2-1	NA	CSVEFGYNEQFF	TGCAGCGTTGAATTCGGGTACAATGAGCAGTTCTTC
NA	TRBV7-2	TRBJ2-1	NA	CASSLRPGISYNEQFF	TGTGCCAGCAGCTTAAGGCCCGGGATCTCCTACAATGAGCAGTTCTTC
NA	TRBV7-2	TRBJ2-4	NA	CASSLAGEILNIQYF	TGTGCCAGCAGCTTAGCTGGCGAGATCTTAAACATTCAGTACTTC
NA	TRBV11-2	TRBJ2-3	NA	CASLVLDTQYF	TGTGCCAGCCTGGTCCTAGATACGCAGTATTTT
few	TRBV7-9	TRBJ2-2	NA	CASSFLGRAAGELFF	TGTGCCAGCAGCTTTCTGGGCCGGGCCGCCGGGGAGCTGTTTTTT
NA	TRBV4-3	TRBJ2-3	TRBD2	CASSQEWAGGLGDTQYF	TGCGCCAGCAGCCAAGAGTGGGCGGGGGGGCTAGGAGATACGCAGTATTTT
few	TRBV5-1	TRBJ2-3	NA	CASSLALPTDTQYF	TGCGCCAGCAGCTTGGCCCTACCCACAGATACGCAGTATTTT
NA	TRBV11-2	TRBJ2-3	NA	CASSPWTDDTQYF	TGTGCCAGCAGCCCTTGGACGGACGATACGCAGTATTTT
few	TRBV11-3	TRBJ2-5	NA	CASSLFSKETQYF	TGTGCCAGCAGCTTATTTAGTAAAGAGACCCAGTACTTC
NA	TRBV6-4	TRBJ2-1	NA	CASSDSISGSATSLRSGGEQFF	TGTGCCAGCAGTGACTCGATTTCAGGGTCGGCCACCAGCCTAAGAAGTGGTGGTGAGCAGTTCTTC
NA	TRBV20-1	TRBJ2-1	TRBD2	CSALTGGLAGHNEQFF	TGCAGTGCTTTGACGGGGGGACTAGCGGGACACAATGAGCAGTTCTTC
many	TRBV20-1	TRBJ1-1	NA	CSDGAEAFF	TGCAGTGATGGGGCTGAAGCTTTCTTT
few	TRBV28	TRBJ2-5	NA	CASSLSRLRETQYF	TGTGCCAGCAGTTTAAGTCGGTTACGGGAGACCCAGTACTTC
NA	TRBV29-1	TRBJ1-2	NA	CSVERGLSGYTF	TGCAGCGTTGAAAGGGGGTTAAGCGGCTACACCTTC
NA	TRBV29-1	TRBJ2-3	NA	CSFWELPDTQYF	TGCAGCTTCTGGGAATTACCAGATACGCAGTATTTT
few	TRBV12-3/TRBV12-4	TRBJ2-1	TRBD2	CASSLSRGEQFF	TGTGCCAGCAGTTTATCGCGGGGGGAGCAGTTCTTC
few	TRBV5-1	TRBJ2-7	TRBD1	CASSFNWDRPNYEQYF	TGCGCCAGCAGCTTTAATTGGGACAGGCCGAACTACGAGCAGTACTTC
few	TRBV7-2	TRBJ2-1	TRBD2	CASSSSGKGHEQFF	TGTGCCAGCAGCTCTAGCGGGAAAGGGCATGAGCAGTTCTTC
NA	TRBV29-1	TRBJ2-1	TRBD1	CSVLGTGRINEQFF	TGCAGCGTTTTAGGGACAGGGAGGATCAATGAGCAGTTCTTC
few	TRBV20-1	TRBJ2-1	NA	CSARPNNEQFF	TGCAGTGCTAGACCTAACAATGAGCAGTTCTTC
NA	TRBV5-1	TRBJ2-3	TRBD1	CASRATGDTDTQYF	TGCGCCAGCCGGGCCACAGGGGATACAGATACGCAGTATTTT
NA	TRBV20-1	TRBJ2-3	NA	CSARDGGRSDTQYF	TGCAGTGCTAGAGATGGCGGGCGCTCAGATACGCAGTATTTT
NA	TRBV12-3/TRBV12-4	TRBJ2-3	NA	CASSFSADHSTDTQYF	TGTGCCAGCAGTTTTTCTGCGGACCACTCCACAGATACGCAGTATTTT
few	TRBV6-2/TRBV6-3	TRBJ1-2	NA	CASSDGPNYGYTF	TGTGCCAGCAGTGACGGACCTAACTATGGCTACACCTTC
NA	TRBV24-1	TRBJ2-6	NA	CATSEQTASGANVLTF	TGTGCCACCAGTGAGCAAACAGCCTCTGGGGCCAACGTCCTGACTTTC
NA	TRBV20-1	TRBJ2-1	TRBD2	CSASFARDYSNEQFF	TGCAGTGCTAGTTTTGCCCGGGACTACTCCAATGAGCAGTTCTTC
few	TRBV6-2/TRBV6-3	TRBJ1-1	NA	CASTTRENTEAFF	TGTGCCAGCACTACCAGGGAGAACACTGAAGCTTTCTTT